A selection of T cell receptor delta chains follows, all from one sample in a study of human gamma delta and Vdelta1 T cells. TCRdb made new clone calls on the PCR reads using CATT. The sample lists about 6,400 delta-chain clones, around two fifths seen once, with roughly 9% in the top ten. No antigens are known for them. What was sequenced was Vdelta1 gamma-delta T cells from blood grown in culture (DOT cells). These receptors were obtained from a human donor in good health. Each CDR3 is given with its conserved first and last residue. A D gene is named only where the DNA matches it firmly. Size values are once, few and many counts, or a class for expanded clones, and some rows have none.

TRDJ1	TRDV1	few	TRDD3	TGTGCTCTTGGGCTTCCCACAAGGGCATCTGGGGGATACAGGACCGATAAACTCATCTTT	CALGLPTRASGGYRTDKLIF
TRDJ1	TRAV29/DV5	.	.	.	CSVLLCSKLAMGDVTDKLIF
TRDJ1	TRDV1	.	TRDD3	TGTGCTCTTGGGGATCGAACTCCTGGGGGGAACGATAAACTCATCTTT	CALGDRTPGGNDKLIF
TRDJ1	TRDV1	few	.	TGTGCTCTTGGGGAACTCTCCCCCTCATCCACCGATAAACTCATCTTT	CALGELSPSSTDKLIF
TRDJ1	TRDV1	few	TRDD3	TGTGCTCTTGGGGAACTCCCATTTCTGGGGGATCAGCCCAATCGGAACACCGATAAACTCATCTTT	CALGELPFLGDQPNRNTDKLIF
TRDJ1	TRDV1	.	.	TGTGCTCTTGGGGAACTCTGCGGGCCATCCGATAAACTCATCTTT	CALGELCGPSDKLIF
TRDJ1	TRDV1	large	TRDD3	TGTGCTCTTGGGGATACACCGCCTTCCTACAGAGGGAACTGGGGGATACGAAATCTCATCTTT	CALGDTPPSYRGNWGIRNLIF
TRDJ1	TRDV1	few	TRDD3	TGTGCTCTTGGGAACCGACACGGGCTGGGGGATACCCCCTCTGGTAAACTCATCTTT	CALGNRHGLGDTPSGKLIF
TRDJ1	TRDV1	.	.	TGTGCTCTTGGGGAACATACCCTACGGATTACCTTACTCCCTCCGGGAGGCACCGATAAACTCATCTTT	CALGEHTLRITLLPPGGTDKLIF
TRDJ1	TRDV1	.	.	TGTGCTCTTGGGGAAATTAGGGGAGTGACGTACACCGATAAACTCATCTTT	CALGEIRGVTYTDKLIF
TRDJ1	TRDV1	.	.	TGTGCTCTTGGGGGCTTCCTACGAGGGGGATACCCTGAGGCGGCCGATAAACTCATCTTT	CALGGFLRGGYPEAADKLIF
TRDJ1	TRDV1	few	TRDD3	TGTGCTCTTGGGGAAGGAGGCTATACTTTCCGTGGCTGGGGGACCCACACCGATAAACTCATCTTT	CALGEGGYTFRGWGTHTDKLIF
TRDJ1	TRDV1	.	TRDD3	TGTGCTCTTGGGGAACTTCTGGGGGACCCCTATAAGGACACCGATAAACTCATCTTT	CALGELLGDPYKDTDKLIF
TRDJ1	TRDV1	few	.	TGTGCTCTTGGGCCACGGGGTGACCGGCGCTTCCTGGGAAAACTCATCTTT	CALGPRGDRRFLGKLIF
TRDJ1	TRDV1	.	.	TGTGCTCTTGGGGAAGTTAATATGAATACGAGATTAAGGAATCCGTACACCGATAAACTCATCTTT	CALGEVNMNTRLRNPYTDKLIF
TRDJ1	TRDV1	.	.	TGTGCTCTTGGGAAATGGGTGCAGACCGATAAACTCATCTTT	CALGKWVQTDKLIF
TRDJ1	TRDV1	.	.	TGTGCTCTTCTCCCCTCCGCGCGGGGGGCCACCGATAAACTCATCTTT	CALLPSARGATDKLIF
TRDJ1	TRDV1	.	TRDD3	TGTGCTCTTGGGGAAGACTCCCTCTACTGGGGATACGGGATTCTCATCTTT	CALGEDSLYWGYGILIF
TRDJ1	TRDV1	few	.	TGTGCTCTCTTCCCTCCCCTCCTGTACACCGATAAACTCATCTTT	CALFPPLLYTDKLIF
TRDJ1	TRDV1	.	.	TGTGCTCTTGGGGAACATCCGTTCCTGAACCACTCAGGGGAACTCATCTTT	CALGEHPFLNHSGELIF
TRDJ1	TRDV1	.	TRDD3	TGTGCTCTTGGGGGAATTTGGGGGATACCCCCTCCCGATAAACTCATCTTT	CALGGIWGIPPPDKLIF
TRDJ4	TRDV1	few	TRDD3	TGTGCTCTTGGGGAAAAAGGGCTGGGGGGATGGATAGGGGGCAGACCCCTGATCTTT	CALGEKGLGGWIGGRPLIF
TRDJ1	TRDV1	.	TRDD3	TGTGCTCTTGGGGGGAAGAGACTGGGGGATACCGATAAACTCATCTTT	CALGGKRLGDTDKLIF
TRDJ1	TRDV1	.	.	TGTGCTCTTGGGGAACCGACCGACTCCTACGCGGGGTACACCGATAAACTCATCTTT	CALGEPTDSYAGYTDKLIF
TRDJ1	TRDV1	few	TRDD3	TGTGCTCTTGGGGAGGTTTTGCTGGGGGATACTCGGACCGATAAACTCATCTTT	CALGEVLLGDTRTDKLIF
TRDJ1	TRDV1	.	TRDD3	TGTGCTCTTGGGGACCCATCCCCCTACTGGGGGATACGCGATAAACTCATCTTT	CALGDPSPYWGIRDKLIF
TRDJ1	TRDV1	.	.	TGTGCTCTTGGGGAACTAGTTTCCCCTCCCACGGGGAAGGATAAACTCATCTTT	CALGELVSPPTGKDKLIF